The rows below give T cell receptor beta chains drawn from one sample of a study of shared clonotypes between healthy human individuals. Sequencing was performed with immunoSEQ multiplex PCR; in TCRdb, only in-frame clones are kept and a portion is missing. This table has some 2.3 million clones, 93% appearing once. The sequenced material came from naive CD4+ T cells from PBMCs. These receptors came from a man between 18 and 29 years old in good health. Some clones in this sample may be carry-over from other donors' samples. Each CDR3 is given with its conserved first and last residue.

J: TRBJ2-7
length: 14
V: TRBV28
CDR3: CASADYLSSYEQYF

J: TRBJ1-2
length: 14
V: TRBV14
CDR3: CASSQGIGVVGYTF

J: TRBJ2-3
length: 10
V: TRBV28
CDR3: CASNRDTQYF

J: TRBJ2-1
length: 13
V: TRBV6-5
CDR3: CASSYSTGTLGFF

J: TRBJ1-1
length: 16
V: TRBV6-6
CDR3: CASRLPPRMKNTEAFF

J: TRBJ2-2
length: 15
V: TRBV11-2
CDR3: CASSFNQGQAGELFF

J: TRBJ2-7
length: 16
V: TRBV5-1
CDR3: CASSSAPGVISYEQYF

J: TRBJ2-1
length: 15
V: TRBV10-2
CDR3: CASRSGRAVDNEQFF

J: TRBJ2-5
length: 15
V: TRBV5-1
CDR3: CASRELGQGAETQYF

J: TRBJ1-2
length: 14
V: TRBV7-2
CDR3: CASSLSGQGAGYTF

J: TRBJ2-5
length: 12
V: TRBV7-9
CDR3: CASSFRGETQYF

J: TRBJ2-7
length: 15
V: TRBV7-8
CDR3: CASSLGGRVPYEQYF

J: TRBJ2-7
length: 13
V: TRBV7-3
CDR3: CASSLSPGYEQYF

J: TRBJ1-5
length: 13
V: TRBV6-6
CDR3: CASSYSLNQPQHF

J: TRBJ2-5
length: 12
V: TRBV29-1
CDR3: CSGWGGTETQYF

J: TRBJ1-2
length: 18
V: TRBV4-1
CDR3: CASSLDRDRGRFGYGYTF

J: TRBJ2-3
length: 14
V: TRBV28
CDR3: CASRALARRDTQYF

J: TRBJ2-7
length: 15
V: TRBV19
CDR3: CASSSSAGGPGEQYF

J: TRBJ2-7
length: 15
V: TRBV9
CDR3: CASSSGVAGPYEQYF

J: TRBJ2-3
length: 13
V: TRBV5-1
CDR3: CASSVGRTDTQYF

J: TRBJ1-5
length: 15
V: TRBV10-3
CDR3: CAISAAGDGNQPQHF

J: TRBJ1-1
length: 11
V: TRBV20-1
CDR3: CSATTGTEAFF

J: TRBJ2-7
length: 13
V: TRBV5-1
CDR3: CASSSNREYEQYF

J: TRBJ1-4
length: 15
V: TRBV9
CDR3: CASSHRVARGEKLFF

J: TRBJ2-7
length: 14
V: TRBV28
CDR3: CASTNQAGLAEQYF

J: TRBJ1-2
length: 16
V: TRBV5-1
CDR3: CASSFQAGQGLYGYTF

J: TRBJ2-7
length: 13
V: TRBV30
CDR3: CAWSGDVFYEQYF

J: TRBJ2-1
length: 15
V: TRBV9
CDR3: CASSVDTSSYNEQFF

J: TRBJ1-3
length: 16
V: TRBV10-3
CDR3: CAISESGGSSGNTIYF

J: TRBJ2-1
length: 18
V: TRBV27
CDR3: CASSQIPLRLTAHNEQFF

J: TRBJ1-5
length: 14
V: TRBV19
CDR3: CASRPDTSNQPQHF

J: TRBJ1-1
length: 13
V: TRBV2
CDR3: CASSTGAGTEAFF

J: TRBJ2-7
length: 9
V: TRBV5-1
CDR3: CASPTRPNF

J: TRBJ2-2
length: 15
V: TRBV10-3
CDR3: CAIGRQGLNTGELFF

J: TRBJ2-1
length: 13
V: TRBV5-4
CDR3: CASTLDAYNEQFF

J: TRBJ1-4
length: 14
V: TRBV6-5
CDR3: CASSSSATNEKLFF